The present T cell receptor beta chain was sequenced within a study of blood T cell repertoires in COVID-19 (dated by TCRdb to about 2020). Some background on the complete study: Samples covering the acute and convalescent phases of COVID-19 were provided by collaborators in the United States, Italy and Spain. The material from the prospective study consisted of cDNA or gDNA derived from T cells, B-cell-depleted T cells, or PBMCs. Subjects who had been exposed to COVID-19, were actively infected with it, or had recovered from it provided the deeply sampled blood TCRbeta repertoires that made up the dataset. The repertoires were released in a freely available public database intended as a resource for research on the immune response to SARS-CoV-2. The samples were drawn from two sources: the first 160 participants of the ongoing ImmuneRACE study, and some 1,300 subjects contributed by 6 global collaborators. A de-identified subject ID, COVID-19 status, age in years and sex were almost always included in the sample metadata. Where HLA class I and class II types were available, the types were taken from metadata supplied by the sample provider, not from assay-based typing.

The CDR3 starts with the cysteine, ends with the phenylalanine, and has 14 residues. Just CDR3 DNA is preserved here, 42 bases in frame from base 1. Reading the germline V gene (reference sequence) gives CDR1 LNHDA and CDR2 SQIVND. The V and J ends are trimmed by 5 bases and 0 bases, leaving 9 bases between them. Collaborating institutions collected whole blood in K2EDTA tubes following their own protocols. For TCRbeta analysis, collaborators shipped samples as frozen whole blood, isolated PBMCs, or DNA extracted from either of those sample types. TCRbeta CDR3 regions were amplified from genomic DNA using the immunoSEQ Assay, a bias-controlled multiplex PCR. The source study handled its data this way. Within the assay, amplification of reference gene primers was used to estimate how many nucleated cells each sample contained. To quantify the absolute abundance of each unique TCRbeta CDR3 rearrangement, sequence reads were collapsed and filtered. For each sample, productive Simpson clonality was calculated as the square root of Simpson's diversity index across productive rearrangements. TCRdb holds this immuneACCESS table with in-frame rearrangements only. Some clones are missing; in checked studies, unresolved V genes explain under half, and the rest has no known cause. From that table come the V and J calls and clone size; the DNA was used to work out D and trimming. Counted in this sample were 40,000 to 55,000 clones; around 86% of them appeared once. The ten largest account for roughly 14% of the sample.

This clone was seen a single time. Its recognized antigen is unknown. No base quality information exists; no much larger clone differs at one position. Overall results and qualifications from the work: Clinical and demographic metadata were provided uncurated, with the amount varying by source and participant.

This receptor was taken from a human donor in a cohort sampled during active COVID-19. The V and J genes are TRBV19 and TRBJ2-3, with TRBD1 perhaps the D gene, on 6 matching bases. Input material: peripheral blood. The nucleotide sequence reads TGTGCCAGTAGTCCCAGGGGAAGCACAGATACGCAGTATTTT. It is translated as CASSPRGSTDTQYF. Joined to the reference TRBV19 and TRBJ2-3 proteins, this CDR3 gives the full variable domain: DGGITQSPKYLFRKEGQNVTLSCEQNLNHDAMYWYRQDPGQGLRLIYYSQIVNDFQKGDIAEGYSVSREKKESFPLTVTSAQKNPTAFYLCASSPRGSTDTQYFGPGTRLTVL.